This T cell receptor beta chain was captured in a study of Ad26.COV2.S vaccination and SARS-CoV-2 variants. The CDR3 spans 14 residues. Germline loops: CDR1 SGHVS, CDR2 FQNEAQ. The germline V and J ends were trimmed by 5 bases and 4 bases, with 15 bases remaining between them. Indicated treatment: some 19 received Ad26.COV2.S at low or high dose, single or two shots; about 5 received placebo; per-sample allocation not given. Sampling occurred on day 63 after the first vaccine or placebo injection. Profiling relied on immunoSEQ multiplex PCR, and the TCRdb table lists in-frame clones only, not all of them. The data show some 420,000 clones, approximately 88% seen once.

The source was peripheral blood, collected in a trial of Ad26.COV2.S vaccine versus placebo. V usage is TRBV7-8 and J usage is TRBJ2-7; D possibly matches TRBD1 or TRBD2 (6 bases each). The receptor's source is a person aged 18 to 65 who received the Ad26.COV2.S COVID-19 vaccine or a placebo. The CDR3 loop reads CASSHKGGGYEQYF. CDR3 sequence (DNA): TGTGCCAGCAGCCACAAGGGGGGCGGTTACGAGCAGTACTTC.